This T cell receptor (beta chain) was sequenced for a study of blood T cell repertoires in COVID-19. Whole-study context: From the United States, Italy and Spain came samples of acute and convalescent COVID-19. From T cells, B-cell-depleted T cells, or PBMCs came the material, which was cDNA or gDNA.

CDR1 is KGHDR, CDR2 SFDVKD, per germline. The CDR3 is 15 residues long. V lost 4 bases, J lost 6 bases, and 16 bases lay in between. In the original workflow: The assay estimated nucleated cells by amplifying reference gene primers. Clones were sequenced by immunoSEQ multiplex PCR, and TCRdb holds only the in-frame ones, with some missing. Clone size and V and J calls were adopted from that table, with D and trimming inferred from the DNA. Of about 87,000 clones listed, about 86% were seen once; the top ten hold 17%. The chain links TRBV24-1 to TRBJ2-3, with D perhaps TRBD2 (7 bases). Sequenced input: peripheral blood. The origin of this receptor is an older woman with acute or convalescent COVID-19. CDR3 sequence: CATSDARGAWDTQYF. Written as DNA, the CDR3 is TGTGCCACCAGTGACGCTCGGGGGGCCTGGGATACGCAGTATTTT.